This T cell receptor beta chain derives from a study of OX40 agonist ivuxolimab in advanced cancers. Germline loops: CDR1 SEHNR, CDR2 FQNEAQ (reference sequence). V was trimmed by 5 bases and J by 8 bases, leaving 12 bases between them. CDR3 length: 12 amino acids. The repertoire was sequenced with immunoSEQ multiplex PCR; TCRdb's copy has only in-frame clones and lacks some. The sample includes tens of thousands of clones, 80% to 90% seen only once; the top ten take around 2%. The chain combines TRBV7-9 with TRBJ1-2; D possibly corresponds to TRBD1 (5 bases). The sequence was collected from an adult with an advanced solid tumor such as melanoma, head and neck, liver or kidney cancer. This specimen was CD4+ or CD8+ T cells sorted from blood, taken in a trial of the OX40 agonist ivuxolimab. The CDR3 DNA sequence: TGTGCCAGCAGCCCCACTCAGGGAGGCTACACCTTC. Translation: CASSPTQGGYTF.